The TCR beta chain described here comes from a study of shared clonotypes between healthy human individuals. Findings and caveats of the study: Across a few donors, naive CD4 shared roughly 5%, naive CD8 about 3.2%, memory CD4 over 2%, memory CD8 roughly 0.37%. Across subsets, estimated richness was generally greater for naive than for memory populations.

The CDR3 is 19 amino acids. V lost 7 bases to trimming and J lost 0 bases; unmatched junction nucleotides: 18. Germline CDR1 is MNHEY and CDR2 is SMNVEV (reference sequence). As regards this clone: The antigen is undetermined.

Assay: immunoSEQ multiplex PCR; the TCRdb copy retains only in-frame clones and omits some. The top ten hold around 0.47% of the sample, which has around 1.6 million clones, 95% to 99% seen once. The study drew its donors from healthy HIV-negative adults without recent acute infections or vaccinations. Adult Caucasians living in Nashville, Tennessee made up all of the donors. The chain is built from TRBV27 and TRBJ2-1, with 7 bases fitting TRBD2. This receptor was obtained from a man aged 25-45 years in good health. The sequenced sample consisted of naive CD4+ T cells sorted from blood. Indicated subset: CD45RA+ positively selected. The CDR3 DNA reads as TGTGCCAGCACCAAACACAGAAGGGCTAGCGGATTCTCCTACAATGAGCAGTTCTTC. Translated, it gives CASTKHRRASGFSYNEQFF.